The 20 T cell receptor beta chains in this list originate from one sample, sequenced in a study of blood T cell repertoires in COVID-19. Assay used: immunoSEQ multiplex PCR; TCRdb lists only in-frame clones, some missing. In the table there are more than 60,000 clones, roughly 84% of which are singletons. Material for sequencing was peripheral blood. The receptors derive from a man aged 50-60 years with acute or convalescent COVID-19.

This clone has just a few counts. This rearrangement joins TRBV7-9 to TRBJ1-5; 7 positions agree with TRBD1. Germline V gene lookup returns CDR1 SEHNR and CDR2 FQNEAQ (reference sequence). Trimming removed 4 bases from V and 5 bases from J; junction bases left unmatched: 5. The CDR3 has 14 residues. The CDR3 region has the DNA TGTGCCAGCAGCTCCCGGGACAGCTATCAGCCCCAGCATTTT. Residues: CASSSRDSYQPQHF.

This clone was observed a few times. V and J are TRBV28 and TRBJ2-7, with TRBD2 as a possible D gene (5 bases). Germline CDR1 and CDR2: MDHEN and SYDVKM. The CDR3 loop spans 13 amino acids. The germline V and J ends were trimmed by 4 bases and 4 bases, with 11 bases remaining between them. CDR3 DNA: TGTGCCAGCAGTTCTTGGACTGGGTACGAGCAGTACTTC. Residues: CASSSWTGYEQYF.

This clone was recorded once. The CDR3 bases are TGTGCCAGCAGTTATGGCACGTTGAATGAAAAACTGTTTTTT. Its protein product is CASSYGTLNEKLFF. The chain combines TRBV27 with TRBJ1-4; D call uncertain. The length of the CDR3 is 14 residues. The germline V gene has CDR1 MNHEY and CDR2 SMNVEV (reference sequence). Trimming stripped 4 bases from V and 5 bases from J, with 11 bases between.

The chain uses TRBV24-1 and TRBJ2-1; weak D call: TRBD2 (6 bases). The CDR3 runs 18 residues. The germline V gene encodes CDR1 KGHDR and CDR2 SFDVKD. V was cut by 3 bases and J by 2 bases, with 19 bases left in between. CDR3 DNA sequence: TGTGCCACCAGTGATCCAACCCCAGGGACTGGGACCTACAATGAGCAGTTCTTC. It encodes CATSDPTPGTGTYNEQFF.

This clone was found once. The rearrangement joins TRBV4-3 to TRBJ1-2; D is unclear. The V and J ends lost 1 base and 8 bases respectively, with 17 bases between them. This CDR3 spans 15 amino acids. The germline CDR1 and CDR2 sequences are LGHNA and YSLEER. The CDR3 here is CASSQGGQAFGGYTF. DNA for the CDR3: TGCGCCAGCAGCCAAGGAGGGCAGGCCTTTGGGGGCTACACCTTC.

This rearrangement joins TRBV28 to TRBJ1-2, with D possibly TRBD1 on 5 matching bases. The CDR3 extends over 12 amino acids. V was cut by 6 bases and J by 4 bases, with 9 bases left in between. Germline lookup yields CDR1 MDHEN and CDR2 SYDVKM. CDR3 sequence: CASSSGFYGYTF. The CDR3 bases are TGTGCCAGCAGCTCAGGGTTCTATGGCTACACCTTC.

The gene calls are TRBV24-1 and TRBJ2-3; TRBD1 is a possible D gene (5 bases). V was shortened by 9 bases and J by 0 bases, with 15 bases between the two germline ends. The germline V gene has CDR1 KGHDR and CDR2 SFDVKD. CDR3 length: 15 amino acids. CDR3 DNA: TGTGCCACCGAGAAGACAGACGCTAGCACAGATACGCAGTATTTT. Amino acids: CATEKTDASTDTQYF.

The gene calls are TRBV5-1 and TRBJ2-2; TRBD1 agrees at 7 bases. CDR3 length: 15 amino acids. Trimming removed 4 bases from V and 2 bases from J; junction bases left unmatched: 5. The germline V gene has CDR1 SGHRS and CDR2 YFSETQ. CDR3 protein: CASSQGGFNTGELFF. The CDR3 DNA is TGCGCCAGCAGCCAAGGGGGCTTCAACACCGGGGAGCTGTTTTTT. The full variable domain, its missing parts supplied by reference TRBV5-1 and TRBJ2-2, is KAGVTQTPRYLIKTRGQQVTLSCSPISGHRSVSWYQQTPGQGLQFLFEYFSETQRNKGNFPGRFSGRQFSNSRSEMNVSTLELGDSALYLCASSQGGFNTGELFFGEGSRLTVL.

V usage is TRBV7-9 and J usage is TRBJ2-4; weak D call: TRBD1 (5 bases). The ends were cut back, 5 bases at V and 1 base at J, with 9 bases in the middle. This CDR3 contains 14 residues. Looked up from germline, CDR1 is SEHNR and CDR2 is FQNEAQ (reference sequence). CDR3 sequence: CASSPQGAKNIQYF. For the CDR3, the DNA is TGTGCCAGCAGCCCTCAGGGCGCCAAAAACATTCAGTACTTC.

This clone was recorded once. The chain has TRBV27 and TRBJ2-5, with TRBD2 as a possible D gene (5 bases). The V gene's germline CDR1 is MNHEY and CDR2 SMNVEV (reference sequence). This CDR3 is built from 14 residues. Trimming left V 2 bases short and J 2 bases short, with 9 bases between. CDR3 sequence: CASSLTGTQETQYF. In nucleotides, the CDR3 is TGTGCCAGCAGTTTAACGGGAACACAAGAGACCCAGTACTTC.

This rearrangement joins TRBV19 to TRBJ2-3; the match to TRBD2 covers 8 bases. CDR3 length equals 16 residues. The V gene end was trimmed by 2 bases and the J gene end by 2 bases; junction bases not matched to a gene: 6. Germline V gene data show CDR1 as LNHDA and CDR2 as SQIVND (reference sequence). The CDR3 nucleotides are TGTGCCAGTAGTATAACCAGCGGGGGTACCACAGATACGCAGTATTTT. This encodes CASSITSGGTTDTQYF.

The DNA of the CDR3 is TGTGCCAGCAGTCCCTCCCAGGGGTTTGGAGAAAAACTGTTTTTT. Translation: CASSPSQGFGEKLFF. The chain couples TRBV2 to TRBJ1-4; D is possibly TRBD1 (6 bases). V was clipped by 5 bases and J by 8 bases, with 18 bases between them. Germline CDR1 is SNHLY and CDR2 is FYNNEI. The length of the CDR3 is 15 residues.

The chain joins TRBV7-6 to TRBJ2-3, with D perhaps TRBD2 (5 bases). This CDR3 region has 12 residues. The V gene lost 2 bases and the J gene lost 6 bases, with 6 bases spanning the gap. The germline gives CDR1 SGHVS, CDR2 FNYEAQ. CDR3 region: CASSLSGDTQYF. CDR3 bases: TGTGCCAGCAGCTTATCGGGGGATACGCAGTATTTT.

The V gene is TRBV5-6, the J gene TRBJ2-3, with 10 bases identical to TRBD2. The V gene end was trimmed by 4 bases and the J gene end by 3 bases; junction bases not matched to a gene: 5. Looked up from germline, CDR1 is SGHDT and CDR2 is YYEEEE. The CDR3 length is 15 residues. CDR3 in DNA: TGTGCCAGCAGCACTAGCGGGGTTGAGACAGATACGCAGTATTTT. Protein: CASSTSGVETDTQYF. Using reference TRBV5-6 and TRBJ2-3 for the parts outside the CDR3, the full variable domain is DAGVTQSPTHLIKTRGQQVTLRCSPKSGHDTVSWYQQALGQGPQFIFQYYEEEERQRGNFPDRFSGHQFPNYSSELNVNALLLGDSALYLCASSTSGVETDTQYFGPGTRLTVL.

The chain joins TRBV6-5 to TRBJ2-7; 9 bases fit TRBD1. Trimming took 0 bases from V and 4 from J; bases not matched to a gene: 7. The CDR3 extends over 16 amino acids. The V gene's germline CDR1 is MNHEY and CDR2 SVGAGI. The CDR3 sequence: CASSYSIQGAVYEQYF. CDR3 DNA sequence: TGTGCCAGCAGTTACTCGATACAGGGGGCCGTTTACGAGCAGTACTTC.

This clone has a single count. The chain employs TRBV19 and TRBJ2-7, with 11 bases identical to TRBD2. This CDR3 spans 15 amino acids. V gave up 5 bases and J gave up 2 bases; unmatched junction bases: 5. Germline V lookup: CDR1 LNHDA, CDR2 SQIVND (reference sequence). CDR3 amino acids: CASSGGTSGPYEQYF. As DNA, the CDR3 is TGTGCCAGTAGTGGGGGGACTAGCGGCCCCTACGAGCAGTACTTC.

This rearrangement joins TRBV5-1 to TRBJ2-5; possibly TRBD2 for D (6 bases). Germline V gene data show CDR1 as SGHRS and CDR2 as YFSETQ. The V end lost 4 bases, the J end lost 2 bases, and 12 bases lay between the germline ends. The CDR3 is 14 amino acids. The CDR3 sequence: CASSPTSSQETQYF. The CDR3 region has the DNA TGCGCCAGCAGCCCAACTAGCAGTCAAGAGACCCAGTACTTC.

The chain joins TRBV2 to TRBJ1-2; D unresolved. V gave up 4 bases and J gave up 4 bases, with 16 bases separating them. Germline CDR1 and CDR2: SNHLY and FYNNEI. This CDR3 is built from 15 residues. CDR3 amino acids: CASSVMPEATYGYTF. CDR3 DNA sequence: TGTGCCAGCAGTGTGATGCCCGAGGCGACCTATGGCTACACCTTC.

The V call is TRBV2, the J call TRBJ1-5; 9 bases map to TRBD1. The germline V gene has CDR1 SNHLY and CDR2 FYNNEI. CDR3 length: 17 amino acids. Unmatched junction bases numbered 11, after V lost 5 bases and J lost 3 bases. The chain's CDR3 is CASSRPPGTGINQPQHF. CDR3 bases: TGTGCCAGCAGTAGGCCGCCCGGGACAGGGATCAATCAGCCCCAGCATTTT.

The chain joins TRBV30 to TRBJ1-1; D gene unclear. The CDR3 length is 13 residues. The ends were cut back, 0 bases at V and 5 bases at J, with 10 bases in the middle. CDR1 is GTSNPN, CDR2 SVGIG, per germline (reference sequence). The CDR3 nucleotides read TGTGCCTGGAGTGTAGACCCGGGGACTGAAGCTTTCTTT. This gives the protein CAWSVDPGTEAFF.